This section outlines one TCR beta chain sequence together with its context. The sample originates from a study of blood T cell repertoires in COVID-19. Across the whole study: COVID-19 samples from acute and convalescent phases originated in the United States, Italy and Spain.

The participants were between roughly 18 and 90 years old and came from under 25 US areas. The CDR3 extends over 15 amino acids. Looked up from germline, CDR1 is SNHLY and CDR2 is FYNNEI. Trimming took 6 bases from V and 5 from J; bases not matched to a gene: 11. Sequenced by immunoSEQ multiplex PCR; TCRdb stores in-frame clones only, minus some. The table includes about 230,000 clones, approximately 90% detected once. This TCR was recovered from a man younger than 30 who had recovered from COVID-19. Sequences were obtained from PBMCs or T cells enriched from blood (not recorded which). This chain links TRBV2 with TRBJ2-7; 9 bases fit TRBD1. CDR3 protein: CASRRPGQGGNEQYF. The CDR3 DNA sequence: TGTGCCAGCAGGCGCCCGGGACAGGGAGGTAACGAGCAGTACTTC. The full variable domain, its missing parts supplied by reference TRBV2 and TRBJ2-7, is EPEVTQTPSHQVTQMGQEVILRCVPISNHLYFYWYRQILGQKVEFLVSFYNNEISEKSEIFDDQFSVERPDGSNFTLKIRSTKLEDSAMYFCASRRPGQGGNEQYFGPGTRLTVT.